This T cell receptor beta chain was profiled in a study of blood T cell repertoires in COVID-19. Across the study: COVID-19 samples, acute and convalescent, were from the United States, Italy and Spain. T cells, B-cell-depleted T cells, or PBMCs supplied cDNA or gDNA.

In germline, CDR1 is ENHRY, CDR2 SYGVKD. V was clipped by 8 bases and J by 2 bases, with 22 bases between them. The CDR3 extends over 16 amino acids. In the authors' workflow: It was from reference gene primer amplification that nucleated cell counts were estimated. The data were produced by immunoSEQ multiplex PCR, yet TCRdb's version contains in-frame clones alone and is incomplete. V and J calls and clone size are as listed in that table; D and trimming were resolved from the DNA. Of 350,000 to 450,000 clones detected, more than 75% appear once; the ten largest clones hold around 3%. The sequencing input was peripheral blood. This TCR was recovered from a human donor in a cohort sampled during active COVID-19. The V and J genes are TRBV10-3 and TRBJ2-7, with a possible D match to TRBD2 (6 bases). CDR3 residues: CAISPQTGGETYEQYF. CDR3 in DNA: TGTGCCATCTCTCCCCAGACGGGCGGGGAAACCTACGAGCAGTACTTC.